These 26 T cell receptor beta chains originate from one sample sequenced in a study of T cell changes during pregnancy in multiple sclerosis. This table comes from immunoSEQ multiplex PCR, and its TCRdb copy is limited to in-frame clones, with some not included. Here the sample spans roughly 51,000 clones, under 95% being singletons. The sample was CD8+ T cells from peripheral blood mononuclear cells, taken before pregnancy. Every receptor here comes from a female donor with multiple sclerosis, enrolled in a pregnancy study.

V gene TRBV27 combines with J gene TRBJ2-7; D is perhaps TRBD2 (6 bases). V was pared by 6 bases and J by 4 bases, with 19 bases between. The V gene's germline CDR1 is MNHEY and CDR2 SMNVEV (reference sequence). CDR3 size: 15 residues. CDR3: CASRGGGPSWYEQYF. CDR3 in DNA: TGTGCCAGCAGGGGGGGAGGTCCGTCCTGGTACGAGCAGTACTTC.

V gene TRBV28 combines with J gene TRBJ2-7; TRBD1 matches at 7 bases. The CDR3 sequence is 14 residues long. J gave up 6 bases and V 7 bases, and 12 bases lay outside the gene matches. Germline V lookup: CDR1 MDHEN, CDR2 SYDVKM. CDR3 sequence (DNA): TGTGCCAGCACCCCGACAGGGATTCTGGGCGAGCAGTACTTC. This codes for CASTPTGILGEQYF.

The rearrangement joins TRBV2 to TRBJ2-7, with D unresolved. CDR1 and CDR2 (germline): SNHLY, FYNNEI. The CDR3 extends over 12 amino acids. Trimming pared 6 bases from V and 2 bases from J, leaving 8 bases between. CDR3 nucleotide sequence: TGTGCCAGCAGAGAGTCGGCCTACGAGCAGTACTTC. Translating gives CASRESAYEQYF.

CDR3 nucleotide sequence: TGCGCCAGCAGCCAAAGGGACAGGTACCAAGAGACCCAGTACTTC. It yields the protein CASSQRDRYQETQYF. The chain is built from TRBV4-1 and TRBJ2-5; 8 bases map to TRBD1. Germline V gene data show CDR1 as MGHRA and CDR2 as YSYEKL. This CDR3 is built from 15 residues. V shed 2 bases and J 0 bases; nucleotides not matched to a gene: 2.

This chain's CDR3 is CATGTGGRNTEAFF. The DNA of the CDR3 is TGTGCCACCGGGACAGGGGGCAGGAACACTGAAGCTTTCTTT. The chain carries TRBV15 and TRBJ1-1; 12 nucleotides agree with TRBD1. The V and J ends lost 8 bases and 1 base, in that order; junction bases with no gene match: 2. CDR3 length: 14 residues. CDR1 and CDR2 (germline): LNHNV, YYDKDF (reference sequence). Full variable domain (missing parts from reference TRBV15 and TRBJ1-1): DAMVIQNPRYQVTQFGKPVTLSCSQTLNHNVMYWYQQKSSQAPKLLFHYYDKDFNNEADTPDNFQSRRPNTSFCFLDIRSPGLGDTAMYLCATGTGGRNTEAFFGQGTRLTVV.

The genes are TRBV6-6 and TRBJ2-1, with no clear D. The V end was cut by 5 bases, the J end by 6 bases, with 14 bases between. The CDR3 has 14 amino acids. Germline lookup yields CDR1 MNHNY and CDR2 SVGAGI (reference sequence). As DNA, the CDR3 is TGTGCCAGCAGTATCGACTTGGTGGGCAATGAGCAGTTCTTC. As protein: CASSIDLVGNEQFF.

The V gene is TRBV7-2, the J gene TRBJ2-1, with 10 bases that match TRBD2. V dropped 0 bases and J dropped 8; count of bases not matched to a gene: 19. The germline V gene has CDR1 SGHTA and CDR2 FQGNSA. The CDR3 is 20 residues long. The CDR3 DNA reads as TGTGCCAGCAGCTTAGCGTTTAATGGAGCGGGAGGGCCTATATTTGATGAGCAGTTCTTC. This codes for CASSLAFNGAGGPIFDEQFF.

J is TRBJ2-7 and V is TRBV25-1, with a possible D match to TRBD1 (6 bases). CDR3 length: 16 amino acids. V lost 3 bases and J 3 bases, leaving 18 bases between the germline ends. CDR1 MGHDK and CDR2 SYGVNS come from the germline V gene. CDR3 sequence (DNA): TGTGCCAGCAGTGACCCGGACAGACCAGACTTCTACGAGCAGTACTTC. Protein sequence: CASSDPDRPDFYEQYF.

The CDR3 nucleotides are TGCAGCGTTGACGGGCTAGCGGGGAACTCCTACGAGCAGTACTTC. It translates to CSVDGLAGNSYEQYF. The chain couples TRBV29-1 to TRBJ2-7, with 9 bases aligning to TRBD2. CDR3 length equals 15 residues. Unmatched junction bases numbered 6, after V lost 3 bases and J lost 0 bases. Germline CDR1 and CDR2: SQVTM and ANQGSEA.

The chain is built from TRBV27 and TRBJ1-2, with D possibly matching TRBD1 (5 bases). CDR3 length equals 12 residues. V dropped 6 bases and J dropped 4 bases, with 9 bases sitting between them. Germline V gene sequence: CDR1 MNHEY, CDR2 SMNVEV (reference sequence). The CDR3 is CASSGGGYGYTF. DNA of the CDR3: TGTGCCAGCAGCGGGGGTGGCTATGGCTACACCTTC.

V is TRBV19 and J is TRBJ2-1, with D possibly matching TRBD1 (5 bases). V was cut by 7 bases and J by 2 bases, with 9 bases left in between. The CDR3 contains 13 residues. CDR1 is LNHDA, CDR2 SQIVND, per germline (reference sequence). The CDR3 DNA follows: TGTGCCAGTAATCCAGGGCCCTACAATGAGCAGTTCTTC. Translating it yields CASNPGPYNEQFF.

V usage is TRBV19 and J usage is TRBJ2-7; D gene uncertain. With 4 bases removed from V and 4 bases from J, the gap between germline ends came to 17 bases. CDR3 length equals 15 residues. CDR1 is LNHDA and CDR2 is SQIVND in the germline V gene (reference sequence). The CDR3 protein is CASSNGAGLRYEQYF. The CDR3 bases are TGTGCCAGTAGTAATGGTGCAGGCCTAAGATACGAGCAGTACTTC.

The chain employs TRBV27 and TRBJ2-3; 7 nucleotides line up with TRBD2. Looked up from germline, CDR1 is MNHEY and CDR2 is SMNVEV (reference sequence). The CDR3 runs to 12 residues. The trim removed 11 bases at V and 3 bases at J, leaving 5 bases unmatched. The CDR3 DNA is TGTGCCGGGGCGGGAGTGACAGATACGCAGTATTTT. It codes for CAGAGVTDTQYF.

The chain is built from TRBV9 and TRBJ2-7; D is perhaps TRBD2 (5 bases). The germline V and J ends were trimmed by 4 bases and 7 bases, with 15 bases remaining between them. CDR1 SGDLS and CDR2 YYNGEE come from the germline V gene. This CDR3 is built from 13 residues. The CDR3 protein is CASSPSSSGEQYF. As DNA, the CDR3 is TGTGCCAGCAGCCCGTCAAGTTCGGGGGAGCAGTACTTC.

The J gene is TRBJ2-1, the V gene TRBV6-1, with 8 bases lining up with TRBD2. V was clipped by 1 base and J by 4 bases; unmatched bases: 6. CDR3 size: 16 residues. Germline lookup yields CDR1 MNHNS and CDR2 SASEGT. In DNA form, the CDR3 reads TGTGCCAGCAGTGAAGAATGGGCGGGGGGTTACAATGAGCAGTTCTTC. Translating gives CASSEEWAGGYNEQFF.

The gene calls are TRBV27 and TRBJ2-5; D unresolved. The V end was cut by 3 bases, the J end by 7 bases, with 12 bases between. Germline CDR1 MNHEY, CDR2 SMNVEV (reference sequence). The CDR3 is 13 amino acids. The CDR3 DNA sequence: TGTGCCAGCAGTTTTACCGGAGATGGGACCCAGTACTTC. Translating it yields CASSFTGDGTQYF.

The CDR3 sequence: CASSFGTSLYEQYF. Written as DNA, the CDR3 is TGTGCCAGCAGCTTCGGGACTAGCCTTTACGAGCAGTACTTC. The V call is TRBV5-4, the J call TRBJ2-7; 9 positions match TRBD2. The germline gives CDR1 SGHNT, CDR2 YYREEE (reference sequence). This CDR3 has 14 residues. The ends lost 2 bases at V and 4 bases at J; junction bases unmatched: 4. Looking up the rest from reference TRBV5-4 and TRBJ2-7 gives the full variable domain: ETGVTQSPTHLIKTRGQQVTLRCSSQSGHNTVSWYQQALGQGPQFIFQYYREEENGRGNFPPRFSGLQFPNYSSELNVNALELDDSALYLCASSFGTSLYEQYFGPGTRLTVT.

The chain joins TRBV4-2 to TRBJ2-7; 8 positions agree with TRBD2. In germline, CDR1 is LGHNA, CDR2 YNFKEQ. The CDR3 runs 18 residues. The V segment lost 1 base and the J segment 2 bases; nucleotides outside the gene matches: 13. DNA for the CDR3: TGTGCCAGCAGCCAAGCCCCAAGAGAGTGGCGGGGGGCCTACGAGCAGTACTTC. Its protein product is CASSQAPREWRGAYEQYF.

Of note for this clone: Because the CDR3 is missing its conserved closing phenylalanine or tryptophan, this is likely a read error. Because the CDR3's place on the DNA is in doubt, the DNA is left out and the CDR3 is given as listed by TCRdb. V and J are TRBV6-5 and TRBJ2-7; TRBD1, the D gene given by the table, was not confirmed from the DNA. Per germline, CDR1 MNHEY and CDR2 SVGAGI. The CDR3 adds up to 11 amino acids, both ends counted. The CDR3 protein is CASSIRDSRSL.

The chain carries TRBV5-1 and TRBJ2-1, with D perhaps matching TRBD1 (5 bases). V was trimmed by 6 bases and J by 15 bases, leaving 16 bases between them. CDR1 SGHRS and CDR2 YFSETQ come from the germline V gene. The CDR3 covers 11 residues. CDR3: CASTGTGERFF. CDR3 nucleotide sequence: TGCGCCAGCACCGGTACAGGCGAACGGTTCTTC.

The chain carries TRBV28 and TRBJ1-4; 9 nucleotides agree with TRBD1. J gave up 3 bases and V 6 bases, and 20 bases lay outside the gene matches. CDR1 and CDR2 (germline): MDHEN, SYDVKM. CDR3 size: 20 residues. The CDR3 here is CASSNNIRDRVSWANEKLFF. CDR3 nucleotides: TGTGCCAGCAGCAATAATATCCGGGACAGGGTGAGCTGGGCTAATGAAAAACTGTTTTTT.

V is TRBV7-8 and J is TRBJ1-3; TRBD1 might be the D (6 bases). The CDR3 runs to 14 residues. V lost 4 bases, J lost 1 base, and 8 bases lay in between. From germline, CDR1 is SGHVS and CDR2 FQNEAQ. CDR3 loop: CASSSTGSGNTIYF. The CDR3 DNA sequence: TGTGCCAGCAGCTCGACAGGTTCTGGAAACACCATATATTTT.

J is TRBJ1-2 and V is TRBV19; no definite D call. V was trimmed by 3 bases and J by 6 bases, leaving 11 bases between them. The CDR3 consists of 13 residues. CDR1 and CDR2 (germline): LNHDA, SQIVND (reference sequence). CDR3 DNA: TGTGCCAGTAGTATGGGAGGGTCCGATGGCTACACCTTC. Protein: CASSMGGSDGYTF.

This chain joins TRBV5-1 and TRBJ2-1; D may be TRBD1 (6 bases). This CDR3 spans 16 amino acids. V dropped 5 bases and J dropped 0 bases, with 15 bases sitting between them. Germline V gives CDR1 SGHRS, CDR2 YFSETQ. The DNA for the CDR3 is TGCGCCAGCAGTACCCGGGTCAGGGGCTCCTACAATGAGCAGTTCTTC. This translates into CASSTRVRGSYNEQFF.

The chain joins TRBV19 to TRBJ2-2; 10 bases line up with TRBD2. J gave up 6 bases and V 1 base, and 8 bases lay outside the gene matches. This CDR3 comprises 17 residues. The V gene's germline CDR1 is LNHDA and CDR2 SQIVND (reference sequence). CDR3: CASSIGASGRASGELFF. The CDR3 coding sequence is TGTGCCAGTAGTATAGGAGCCAGCGGGAGGGCGTCCGGGGAGCTGTTTTTT. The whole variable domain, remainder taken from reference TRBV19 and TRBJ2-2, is DGGITQSPKYLFRKEGQNVTLSCEQNLNHDAMYWYRQDPGQGLRLIYYSQIVNDFQKGDIAEGYSVSREKKESFPLTVTSAQKNPTAFYLCASSIGASGRASGELFFGEGSRLTVL.

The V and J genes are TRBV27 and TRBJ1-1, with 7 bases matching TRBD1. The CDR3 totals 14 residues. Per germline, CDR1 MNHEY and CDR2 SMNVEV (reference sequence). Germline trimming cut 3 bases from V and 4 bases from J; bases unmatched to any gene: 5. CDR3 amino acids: CASSLMTGSTEAFF. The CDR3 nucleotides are TGTGCCAGCAGTTTGATGACAGGGAGCACTGAAGCTTTCTTT.